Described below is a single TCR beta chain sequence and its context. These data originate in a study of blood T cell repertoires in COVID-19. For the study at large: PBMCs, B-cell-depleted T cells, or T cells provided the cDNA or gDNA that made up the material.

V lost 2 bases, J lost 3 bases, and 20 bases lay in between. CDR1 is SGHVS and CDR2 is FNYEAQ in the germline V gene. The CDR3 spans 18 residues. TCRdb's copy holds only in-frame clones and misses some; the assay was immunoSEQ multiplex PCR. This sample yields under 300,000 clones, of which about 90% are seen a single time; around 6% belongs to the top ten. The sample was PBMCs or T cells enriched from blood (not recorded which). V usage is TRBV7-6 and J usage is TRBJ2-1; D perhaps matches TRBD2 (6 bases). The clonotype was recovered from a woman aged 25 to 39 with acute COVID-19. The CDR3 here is CASSLNLPLRGIYNEQFF. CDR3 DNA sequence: TGTGCCAGCAGCTTAAACCTCCCCCTTCGCGGGATCTACAATGAGCAGTTCTTC.